Listed here are 11 T cell receptor beta chains from one sample, sequenced in a study of human T cells and chemical hapten exposure. Documented time point: patch test 2, 6 weeks after DPC sensitization. The treatment was: therapeutic diphenylcyclopropenone sensitization with weekly scalp DPC. Each CDR3 protein gets one entry after TCRdb re-called the RACE reads with MiXCR. This sample has roughly 40,000 distinct CDR3 sequences, with approximately 9% found just once. The sequences come from whole blood, collected in connection with sensitization to the hapten diphenylcyclopropenone (DPC). These receptors were collected from a woman between 40 and 50 years old with alopecia areata. Some clones in this sample may be carry-over from other donors' samples.

Only a few counts were recorded for this clonotype. The CDR3 region has the DNA TGCGCCAGCAGCCAAGTATCACGGGCAGATCCAGGCTACACCTTC. As protein: CASSQVSRADPGYTF. The gene calls are TRBV4-1 and TRBJ1-2; no clear D. The CDR3 consists of 15 residues. Germline values: CDR1 MGHRA, CDR2 YSYEKL. Trimming stripped 1 base from V and 8 bases from J, with 17 bases between.

This clonotype was picked up many times. The genes are TRBV11-2 and TRBJ2-1, with TRBD1 matching 11 bases. The trim removed 4 bases at V and 4 bases at J, leaving 3 bases unmatched. The CDR3 extends over 15 amino acids. CDR1 and CDR2 from the germline V gene are SGHAT and FQNNGV. The CDR3 DNA reads TGTGCCAGCAGCTCGGACAGGGGGCGTTACAATGAGCAGTTCTTC. Translated: CASSSDRGRYNEQFF.

At least ten counts were recorded for this clonotype. This sequence joins TRBV5-6 and TRBJ2-3; perhaps TRBD2 as D (6 bases). The V gene's germline CDR1 is SGHDT and CDR2 YYEEEE. The CDR3 is made up of 17 amino acids. Trimming left V 1 base short and J 1 base short, with 16 bases between. CDR3 sequence (DNA): TGTGCCAGCAGCTTGCTCTCCGTCGGGGGAGGCACAGATACGCAGTATTTT. Protein: CASSLLSVGGGTDTQYF. The entire variable domain, with the rest obtained from reference TRBV5-6 and TRBJ2-3, is as follows: DAGVTQSPTHLIKTRGQQVTLRCSPKSGHDTVSWYQQALGQGPQFIFQYYEEEERQRGNFPDRFSGHQFPNYSSELNVNALLLGDSALYLCASSLLSVGGGTDTQYFGPGTRLTVL.

This clonotype was observed at least ten times. This chain links TRBV5-5 with TRBJ1-6; D not resolved. This CDR3 comprises 15 residues. Trimming removed 5 bases from V and 6 bases from J, with 15 bases in between. CDR1 is SGHKS and CDR2 is YYEKEE in the germline V gene (reference sequence). The CDR3, as DNA: TGTGCCAGCAGTCATTATTACCCCTCTAATTCACCCCTCCACTTT. It encodes CASSHYYPSNSPLHF.

This clonotype was observed a handful of times. This CDR3 reads CASSSSSVPGELFF. DNA of the CDR3: TGTGCCAGCAGCTCGTCCTCCGTGCCCGGGGAGCTGTTTTTT. The chain joins TRBV7-6 to TRBJ2-2; D is unclear. The ends were cut back, 4 bases at V and 6 bases at J, with 12 bases in the middle. This CDR3 is 14 amino acids long. The germline V gene encodes CDR1 SGHVS and CDR2 FNYEAQ.

The table lists this clonotype with many counts. The chain joins TRBV20-1 to TRBJ1-2; perhaps TRBD1 as D (6 bases). From germline, CDR1 is DFQATT and CDR2 SNEGSKA (reference sequence). Deletions cut 4 bases from V and 9 bases from J, with 18 bases between. The CDR3 is 13 amino acids. In nucleotides, the CDR3 is TGCAGTGCTAACCAGCCCGGGGGCACGAGCTACACCTTC. This sequence encodes CSANQPGGTSYTF.

This clonotype was found many times. This sequence joins TRBV7-9 and TRBJ1-2; D not resolved. Germline V gives CDR1 SEHNR, CDR2 FQNEAQ (reference sequence). The V and J ends lost 1 base and 3 bases respectively, with 12 bases between them. The CDR3 is 15 amino acids. CDR3 DNA sequence: TGTGCCAGCAGCTTAGAAGCCCCGGGCCACTATGGCTACACCTTC. Translation: CASSLEAPGHYGYTF.

Ten or more counts support this clonotype. The chain couples TRBV7-9 to TRBJ2-5, with 9 bases aligning to TRBD2. V dropped 1 base and J dropped 6; count of bases not matched to a gene: 12. Germline loops: CDR1 SEHNR, CDR2 FQNEAQ (reference sequence). The CDR3 runs to 17 residues. The DNA of the CDR3 is TGTGCCAGCAGCTTAGGACCCCCTGCGGGGGGGCCGCAGACCCAGTACTTC. Protein sequence: CASSLGPPAGGPQTQYF.

The sample holds many counts of this clonotype. This chain links TRBV7-6 with TRBJ2-3; D assignment may be TRBD1 or TRBD2 (5 bases each). V was shortened by 4 bases and J by 2 bases, with 19 bases between the two germline ends. This CDR3 is built from 17 residues. Germline V lookup: CDR1 SGHVS, CDR2 FNYEAQ. The CDR3 DNA reads as TGTGCCAGCAGCTCGCCGGGACGGAAGGCTTTCACAGATACGCAGTATTTT. Protein: CASSSPGRKAFTDTQYF.

This chain uses TRBV4-1 with TRBJ1-2; D remains ambiguous. The CDR3 spans 12 residues. The V gene lost 5 bases and the J gene lost 4 bases, with 8 bases spanning the gap. CDR1 and CDR2 from the germline V gene are MGHRA and YSYEKL. The CDR3 sequence: CASSDSGYGYTF. In DNA form, the CDR3 reads TGCGCCAGCAGCGACTCGGGCTATGGCTACACCTTC.

The chain recombines TRBV6-5 with TRBJ2-7; TRBD2 might be the D (5 bases). The CDR3 runs 12 residues. Trimming shortened V by 5 bases and J by 5 bases, and 10 bases separated the two germline ends. CDR1 is MNHEY, CDR2 SVGAGI, per germline. The CDR3 DNA sequence: TGTGCCAGCAGTACCGGGCGGGACGAGCAGTACTTC. It translates to CASSTGRDEQYF.